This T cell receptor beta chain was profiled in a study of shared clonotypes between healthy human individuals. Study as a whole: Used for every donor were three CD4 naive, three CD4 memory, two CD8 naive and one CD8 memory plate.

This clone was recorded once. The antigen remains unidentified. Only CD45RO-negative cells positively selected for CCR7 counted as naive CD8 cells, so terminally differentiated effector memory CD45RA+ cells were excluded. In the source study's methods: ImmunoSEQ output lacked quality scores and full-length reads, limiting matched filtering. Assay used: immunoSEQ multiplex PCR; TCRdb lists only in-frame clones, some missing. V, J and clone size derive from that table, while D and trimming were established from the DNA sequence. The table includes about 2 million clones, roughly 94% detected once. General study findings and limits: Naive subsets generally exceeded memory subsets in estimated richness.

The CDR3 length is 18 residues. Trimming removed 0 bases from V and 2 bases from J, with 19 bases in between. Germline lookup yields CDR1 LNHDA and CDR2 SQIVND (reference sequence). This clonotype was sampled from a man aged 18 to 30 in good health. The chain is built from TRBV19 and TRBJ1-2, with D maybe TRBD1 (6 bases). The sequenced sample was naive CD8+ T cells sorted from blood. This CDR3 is CASSIDLLRTVSNYGYTF. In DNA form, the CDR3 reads TGTGCCAGTAGTATAGATCTTCTTAGGACAGTATCCAACTATGGCTACACCTTC.